The present T cell receptor beta chain was sequenced within a study of blood T cell repertoires in COVID-19. On the study more broadly: Samples representing acute and convalescent COVID-19 were sourced from the United States, Italy and Spain. The analysed material was cDNA or gDNA that came from T cells, B-cell-depleted T cells, or PBMCs.

Original processing methods: It was from reference gene primer amplification that nucleated cell counts were estimated. Repertoires were generated with immunoSEQ multiplex PCR, while TCRdb's copy carries only in-frame clones and drops some. The D gene and trimming were derived from the DNA, and the V and J assignments and clone size from that table. The sample lists about 210,000 clones, about 90% occurring once. The germline gives CDR1 MNHNY, CDR2 SVGAGI (reference sequence). The CDR3 covers 14 residues. With 6 bases removed from V and 4 bases from J, the gap between germline ends came to 13 bases. The origin of this receptor is a man younger than 40 with acute or convalescent COVID-19. The V gene is TRBV6-6, the J gene TRBJ1-3, with D tentatively TRBD1 (6 bases). Sequenced sample: peripheral blood. The CDR3: CASRETGQGNTIYF. The DNA of the CDR3 is TGTGCCAGCAGGGAAACCGGACAGGGAAACACCATATATTTT.